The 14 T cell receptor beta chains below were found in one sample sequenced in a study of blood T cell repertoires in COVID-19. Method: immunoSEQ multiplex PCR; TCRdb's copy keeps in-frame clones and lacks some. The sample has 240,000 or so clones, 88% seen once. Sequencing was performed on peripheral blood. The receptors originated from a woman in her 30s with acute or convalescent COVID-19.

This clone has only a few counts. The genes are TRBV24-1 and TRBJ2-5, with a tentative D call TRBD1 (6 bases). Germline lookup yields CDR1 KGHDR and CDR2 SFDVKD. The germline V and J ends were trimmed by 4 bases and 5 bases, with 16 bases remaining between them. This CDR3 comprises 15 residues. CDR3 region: CATSEVQGDGETQYF. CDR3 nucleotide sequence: TGTGCCACCAGTGAAGTACAGGGTGACGGGGAGACCCAGTACTTC.

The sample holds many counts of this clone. This CDR3 is CASHYEQYF. CDR3 bases: TGTGCCAGCCACTACGAGCAGTACTTC. The chain couples TRBV25-1 to TRBJ2-7, with D uncertain. Between the trimmed V and J ends, which lost 8 bases and 3 bases, there was a span of 2 bases. Germline CDR1 MGHDK, CDR2 SYGVNS. The length of the CDR3 is 9 residues.

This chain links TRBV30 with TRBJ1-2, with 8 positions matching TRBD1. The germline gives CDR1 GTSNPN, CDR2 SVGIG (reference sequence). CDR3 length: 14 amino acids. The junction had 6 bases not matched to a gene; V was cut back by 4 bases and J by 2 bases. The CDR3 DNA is TGTGCCTGGAACCAAGGACAGGGCAACTATGGCTACACCTTC. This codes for CAWNQGQGNYGYTF.

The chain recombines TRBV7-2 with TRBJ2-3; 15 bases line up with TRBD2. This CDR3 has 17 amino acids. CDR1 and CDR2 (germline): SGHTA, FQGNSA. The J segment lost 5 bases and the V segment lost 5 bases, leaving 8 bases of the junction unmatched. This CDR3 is CASSMIPGLAGGDTQYF. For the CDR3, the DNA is TGTGCCAGCAGCATGATTCCGGGACTAGCGGGAGGAGATACGCAGTATTTT.

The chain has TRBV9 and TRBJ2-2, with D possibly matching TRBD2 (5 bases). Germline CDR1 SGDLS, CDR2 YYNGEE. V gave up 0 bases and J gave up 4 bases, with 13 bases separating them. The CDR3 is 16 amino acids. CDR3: CASSVAWLASTGELFF. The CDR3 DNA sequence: TGTGCCAGCAGCGTAGCGTGGCTAGCTAGCACCGGGGAGCTGTTTTTT.

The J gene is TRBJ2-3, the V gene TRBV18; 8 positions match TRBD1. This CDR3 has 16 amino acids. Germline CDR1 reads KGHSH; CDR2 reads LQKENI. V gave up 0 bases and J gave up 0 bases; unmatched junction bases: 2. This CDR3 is CASSPPGQGSTDTQYF. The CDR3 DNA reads TGTGCCAGCTCACCACCTGGACAGGGCAGCACAGATACGCAGTATTTT. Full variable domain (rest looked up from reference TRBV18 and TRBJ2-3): NAGVMQNPRHLVRRRGQEARLRCSPMKGHSHVYWYRQLPEEGLKFMVYLQKENIIDESGMPKERFSAEFPKEGPSILRIQQVVRGDSAAYFCASSPPGQGSTDTQYFGPGTRLTVL.

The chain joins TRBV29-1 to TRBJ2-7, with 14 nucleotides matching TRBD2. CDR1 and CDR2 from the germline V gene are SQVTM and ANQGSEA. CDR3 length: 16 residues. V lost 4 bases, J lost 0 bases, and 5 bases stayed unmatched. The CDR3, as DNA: TGCAGCGTTGCAGGGACTAGCGGGAGTCTCTCCTACGAGCAGTACTTC. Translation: CSVAGTSGSLSYEQYF.

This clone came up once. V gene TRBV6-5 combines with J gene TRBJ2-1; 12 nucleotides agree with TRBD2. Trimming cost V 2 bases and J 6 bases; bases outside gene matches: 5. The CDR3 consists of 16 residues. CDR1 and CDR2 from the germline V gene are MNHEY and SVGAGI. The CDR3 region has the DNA TGTGCCAGCAGTTACGGGAGACTAGCGGGAGTCAATGAGCAGTTCTTC. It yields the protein CASSYGRLAGVNEQFF.

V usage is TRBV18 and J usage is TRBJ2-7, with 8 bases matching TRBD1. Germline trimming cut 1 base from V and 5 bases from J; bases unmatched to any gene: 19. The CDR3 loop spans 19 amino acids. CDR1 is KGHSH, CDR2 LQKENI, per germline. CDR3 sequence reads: CASSPLQTRSGTGFDEQYF. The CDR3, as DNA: TGTGCCAGCTCACCACTACAGACACGCTCTGGGACAGGTTTTGACGAGCAGTACTTC.

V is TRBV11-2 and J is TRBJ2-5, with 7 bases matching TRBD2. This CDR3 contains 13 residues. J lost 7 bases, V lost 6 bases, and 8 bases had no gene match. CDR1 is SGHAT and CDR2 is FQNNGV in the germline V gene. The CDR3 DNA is TGTGCCAGCAGTTCCGGGACTACGCGGACCCAGTACTTC. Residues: CASSSGTTRTQYF.

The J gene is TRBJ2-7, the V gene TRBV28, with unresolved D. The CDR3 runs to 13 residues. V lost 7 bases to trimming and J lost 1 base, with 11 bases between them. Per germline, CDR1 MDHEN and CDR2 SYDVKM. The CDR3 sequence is CASTGLPSYEQYF. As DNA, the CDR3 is TGTGCCAGCACAGGCCTACCTTCCTACGAGCAGTACTTC. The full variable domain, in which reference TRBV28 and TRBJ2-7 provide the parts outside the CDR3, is DVKVTQSSRYLVKRTGEKVFLECVQDMDHENMFWYRQDPGLGLRLIYFSYDVKMKEKGDIPEGYSVSREKKERFSLILESASTNQTSMYLCASTGLPSYEQYFGPGTRLTVT.

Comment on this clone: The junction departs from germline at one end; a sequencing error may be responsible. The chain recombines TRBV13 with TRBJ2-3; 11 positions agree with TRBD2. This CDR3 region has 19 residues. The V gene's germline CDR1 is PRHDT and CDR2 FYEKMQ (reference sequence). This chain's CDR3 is CASSIGGLAGGGIADTQYF. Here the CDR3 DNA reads TGTGCCAGCAGCATAGGCGGTCTAGCGGGAGGAGGCATCGCAGATACGCAGTATTTT.

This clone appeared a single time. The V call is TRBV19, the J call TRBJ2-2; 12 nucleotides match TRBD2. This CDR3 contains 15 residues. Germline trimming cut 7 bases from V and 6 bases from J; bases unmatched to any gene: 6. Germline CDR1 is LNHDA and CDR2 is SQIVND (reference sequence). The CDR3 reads CASTPLAGGSGELFF. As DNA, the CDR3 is TGTGCCAGTACTCCACTAGCGGGAGGTTCCGGGGAGCTGTTTTTT.

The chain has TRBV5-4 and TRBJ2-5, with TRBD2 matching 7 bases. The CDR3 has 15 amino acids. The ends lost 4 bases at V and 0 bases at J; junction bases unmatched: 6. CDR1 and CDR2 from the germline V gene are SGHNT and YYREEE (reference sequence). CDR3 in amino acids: CASSPGLEYQETQYF. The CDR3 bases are TGTGCCAGCAGCCCCGGACTAGAGTACCAAGAGACCCAGTACTTC.